One sample yielded the 10 T cell receptor beta chains listed below, sequenced in a study of response to subunit inactivated influenza vaccine. TCRdb independently ran MiXCR on the RT-PCR reads; one entry per CDR3 protein. The table has around 490,000 distinct CDR3 sequences, roughly 8.2% seen once. This material consisted of PBMCs from blood, taken less than 25 months after vaccination. The receptors originated from a man between 50 and 75 years old who received an inactivated influenza vaccine.

This clonotype was found many times. V is TRBV6-1 and J is TRBJ2-7; 8 bases match TRBD2. V shed 7 bases and J 2 bases; nucleotides not matched to a gene: 13. CDR1 and CDR2 from the germline V gene are MNHNS and SASEGT. The CDR3 spans 16 residues. In DNA form, the CDR3 reads TGTGCCAGCACCTACAGTCCTGCGGGGGGAACCTACGAGCAGTACTTC. Encoded protein: CASTYSPAGGTYEQYF.

The sample holds many counts of this clonotype. The chain couples TRBV30 to TRBJ2-7; D tentatively reads TRBD1 or TRBD2 (5 bases each). The germline CDR1 and CDR2 sequences are GTSNPN and SVGIG (reference sequence). The CDR3 is made up of 14 amino acids. Trimming cost V 2 bases and J 2 bases, with 13 bases left between them. The CDR3 DNA follows: TGTGCCTGGAGTAGCCGGGACGGTACCTACGAGCAGTACTTC. This encodes CAWSSRDGTYEQYF.

J is TRBJ2-4 and V is TRBV20-1; 7 nucleotides match TRBD1. The junction had 1 base not matched to a gene; V was cut back by 5 bases and J by 0 bases. The CDR3 is 13 amino acids. Germline lookup yields CDR1 DFQATT and CDR2 SNEGSKA (reference sequence). The CDR3 DNA reads as TGCAGTGCTGGGACAGTAGCCAAAAACATTCAGTACTTC. Amino acid sequence: CSAGTVAKNIQYF.

In this sample, this clonotype turned up a few times. V is TRBV5-8 and J is TRBJ2-3; 7 positions match TRBD1. Trimming at V came to 4 bases and at J to 2 bases, leaving 4 bases not matched to a gene. Germline-derived CDR1 and CDR2 are SGHTS and YDEGEE. CDR3 length equals 14 residues. The CDR3 region is CASSATGSTDTQYF. The CDR3 DNA follows: TGTGCCAGCAGCGCGACAGGGTCCACAGATACGCAGTATTTT.

This sequence joins TRBV5-1 and TRBJ2-2; 13 nucleotides align to TRBD2. V dropped 2 bases and J dropped 13; count of bases not matched to a gene: 8. The CDR3 extends over 15 amino acids. Germline assignment: CDR1 SGHRS and CDR2 YFSETQ. For the CDR3, the DNA is TGCGCCAGCAGCTTCGGGACTAGCGGGGTAGAGGCGCTGTTTTTT. Translated: CASSFGTSGVEALFF. Drawing the rest from reference TRBV5-1 and TRBJ2-2, the complete variable domain is KAGVTQTPRYLIKTRGQQVTLSCSPISGHRSVSWYQQTPGQGLQFLFEYFSETQRNKGNFPGRFSGRQFSNSRSEMNVSTLELGDSALYLCASSFGTSGVEALFFGEGSRLTVL.

The table lists this clonotype with many counts. V usage is TRBV4-2 and J usage is TRBJ2-4, with 11 bases fitting TRBD1. The ends lost 3 bases at V and 5 bases at J; junction bases unmatched: 6. Germline CDR1 is LGHNA and CDR2 is YNFKEQ. This CDR3 has 16 amino acids. CDR3 DNA sequence: TGTGCCAGCAGCCATCATCCGGGACAGGGGGAAAACATTCAGTACTTC. It is translated as CASSHHPGQGENIQYF.

The table lists this clonotype with a few counts. The chain uses TRBV27 and TRBJ1-1; 9 bases line up with TRBD1. CDR3 size: 14 residues. V lost 4 bases to trimming and J lost 6 bases; unmatched junction nucleotides: 6. Germline V CDR1 and CDR2: MNHEY, SMNVEV (reference sequence). The CDR3 DNA follows: TGTGCCAGCAGTTGGGGACAGGGAGCAGCTGAAGCTTTCTTT. It encodes CASSWGQGAAEAFF.

The rearrangement uses TRBV12-3 or TRBV12-4 and TRBJ1-5; D is unclear. This CDR3 comprises 14 residues. The V and J ends lost 2 bases and 3 bases respectively, with 8 bases between them. CDR3 region: CASSLRRNNQPQHF. The CDR3 nucleotides read TGTGCCAGCAGTTTACGCAGGAACAATCAGCCCCAGCATTTT.

This clonotype showed up just a few times. The chain has TRBV28 and TRBJ1-5; TRBD1 matches 9 bases. The CDR3 is made up of 15 amino acids. V was clipped by 2 bases and J by 5 bases; unmatched bases: 4. CDR1 and CDR2 (germline): MDHEN, SYDVKM. The CDR3 region is CASSLGDREYQPQHF. The CDR3 DNA reads TGTGCCAGCAGTTTAGGGGACAGGGAGTATCAGCCCCAGCATTTT.

This clonotype was detected many times. The V and J genes are TRBV5-5 and TRBJ1-5; the D gene is possibly TRBD1 (6 bases). The length of the CDR3 is 15 residues. The germline V and J ends were trimmed by 0 bases and 0 bases, with 7 bases remaining between them. Germline values: CDR1 SGHKS, CDR2 YYEKEE (reference sequence). The DNA of the CDR3 is TGTGCCAGCAGCTTGGAACAGGGTAGCAATCAGCCCCAGCATTTT. This encodes CASSLEQGSNQPQHF.